The rows below give T cell receptor beta chains drawn from one sample of a study of cytomegalovirus exposure and HLA in healthy donors. Some clones are missing from TCRdb's copy, which holds only in-frame ones; the method was immunoSEQ multiplex PCR. The table shows fewer than 200,000 clones, with roughly 73% occurring only once. The sequenced sample consisted of PBMCs. These receptors all come from a male donor in good health and CMV-seronegative. The CDR3 runs from the conserved cysteine through the conserved F or W. D genes are given only for firm matches.

d_gene: .
v_gene: TRBV7-8
j_gene: TRBJ2-6
CDR3aa: CASSLAPGQALSGANVLTF
CDR3nt: TGTGCCAGCAGCTTAGCGCCAGGGCAGGCACTGTCTGGGGCCAACGTCCTGACTTTC

d_gene: TRBD1
v_gene: TRBV28
j_gene: TRBJ1-1
CDR3aa: CASRTGSGTGAMNTEAFF
CDR3nt: TGTGCCAGCAGAACCGGGTCCGGGACAGGGGCGATGAACACTGAAGCTTTCTTT

d_gene: TRBD2
v_gene: TRBV5-1
j_gene: TRBJ2-5
CDR3aa: CASRLAGGQETQYF
CDR3nt: TGCGCCAGCAGACTAGCGGGGGGTCAAGAGACCCAGTACTTC

d_gene: .
v_gene: TRBV7-6
j_gene: TRBJ1-4
CDR3aa: CASSFQRGEKLFF
CDR3nt: TGTGCCAGCAGCTTCCAACGAGGTGAAAAACTGTTTTTT

d_gene: .
v_gene: TRBV6-6
j_gene: TRBJ2-5
CDR3aa: CASRLGQAGTGTQYF
CDR3nt: TGTGCCAGCAGACTGGGACAAGCGGGGACGGGGACCCAGTACTTC

d_gene: TRBD1
v_gene: TRBV11-3
j_gene: TRBJ1-1
CDR3aa: CASKLGQQNTEAFF
CDR3nt: TGTGCCAGCAAGTTGGGACAGCAAAACACTGAAGCTTTCTTT

d_gene: .
v_gene: TRBV2
j_gene: TRBJ2-6
CDR3aa: CASKEREDPGANVLTF
CDR3nt: TGTGCCAGCAAGGAGCGAGAGGATCCTGGGGCCAACGTCCTGACTTTC

d_gene: TRBD1
v_gene: TRBV27
j_gene: TRBJ2-1
CDR3aa: CASSSNTGTGRYNEQFF
CDR3nt: TGTGCCAGCAGTTCCAATACCGGGACAGGGAGATACAATGAGCAGTTCTTC

d_gene: TRBD1
v_gene: TRBV28
j_gene: TRBJ1-2
CDR3aa: CASRLTGGAYGYTF
CDR3nt: TGTGCCAGCAGACTGACAGGGGGCGCCTATGGCTACACCTTC

d_gene: .
v_gene: TRBV19
j_gene: TRBJ2-2
CDR3aa: CASSIRGELFF
CDR3nt: TGTGCCAGTAGTATCCGGGGAGAGCTGTTTTTT

d_gene: TRBD2
v_gene: TRBV7-2
j_gene: TRBJ2-1
CDR3aa: CASSPGTSGRAAAEQFF
CDR3nt: TGTGCCAGCAGCCCCGGGACTAGCGGGAGGGCAGCGGCTGAGCAGTTCTTC

d_gene: .
v_gene: TRBV5-1
j_gene: TRBJ2-3
CDR3aa: CASSLGQGVDTQYF
CDR3nt: TGCGCCAGCAGCTTGGGCCAGGGTGTAGATACGCAGTATTTT

d_gene: .
v_gene: TRBV28
j_gene: TRBJ2-7
CDR3aa: CASSFSAGASEQYF
CDR3nt: TGTGCCAGCAGTTTTTCGGCAGGGGCCAGCGAGCAGTACTTC